This TCR beta chain was profiled in a study of control samples from healthy donors and cancer patients. This CDR3 contains 12 residues. Germline V CDR1 and CDR2: SGHAT, FQDESV (reference sequence). V was pared by 3 bases and J by 5 bases, with 4 bases between. Here immunoSEQ multiplex PCR was the method, and the copy in TCRdb shows in-frame clones only, minus some. The sample includes around 94,000 clones, around nine tenths seen only once; the top ten take more than 3.5%. The receptor's source is a woman between 18 and 29 years old in good health. The rearrangement uses TRBV11-1 and TRBJ2-2, with D unclear. The sample taken for sequencing was blood. CDR3 DNA sequence: TGTGCCAGCAGCTTGGGGACCGGGGAGCTGTTTTTT. This sequence encodes CASSLGTGELFF.